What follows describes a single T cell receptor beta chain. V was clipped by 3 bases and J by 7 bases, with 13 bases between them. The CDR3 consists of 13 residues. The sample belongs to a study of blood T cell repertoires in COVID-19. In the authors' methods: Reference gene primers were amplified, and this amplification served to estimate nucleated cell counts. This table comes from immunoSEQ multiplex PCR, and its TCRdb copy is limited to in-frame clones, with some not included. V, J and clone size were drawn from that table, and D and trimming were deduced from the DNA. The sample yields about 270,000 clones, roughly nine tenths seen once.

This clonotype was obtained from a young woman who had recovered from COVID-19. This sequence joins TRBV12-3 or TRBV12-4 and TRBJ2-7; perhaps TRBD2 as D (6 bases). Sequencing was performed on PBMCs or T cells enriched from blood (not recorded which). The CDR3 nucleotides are TGTGCCAGCAGTTTGAGTGGGGGGAGGGAGCAGTACTTC. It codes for CASSLSGGREQYF.